What follows describes a single TCR beta chain. Its cognate antigen is unknown. These data belong to a study of cytomegalovirus exposure and HLA in healthy donors. Study-wide findings and caveats: Whilst most TCR sequences proved rare, a subset of public TCRs occurred across many donors.

The method was immunoSEQ multiplex PCR; TCRdb's version includes in-frame clones alone and lacks a portion of them. The sample has 150,000 to 250,000 clones; 84% are singletons. Donors were drawn from the approximately 120-subject validation cohort, separate from the roughly 700-subject first cohort. V was trimmed by 2 bases and J by 7 bases, leaving 8 bases between them. Germline CDR1 is SGHNT and CDR2 is YENEEA. CDR3 length: 12 residues. The sample was PBMCs. This chain uses TRBV11-3 with TRBJ1-1; D remains unclear. The receptor's source is a woman in her twenties or thirties in good health and CMV-seropositive. CDR3 in amino acids: CASSLTRGEAFF. The DNA for the CDR3 is TGTGCCAGCAGCTTAACGCGGGGTGAAGCTTTCTTT.